Shown below are 6 T cell receptor beta chains from a single sample sequenced in a study of T cells in Graves' hyperthyroidism and ophthalmopathy. Amplified regions were TCR beta CDR3 sequences from RNA transcripts. The HTBI primer set was used in a first-round RT-PCR of the TCR CDR3. TCRdb passed the multiplex PCR reads through MiXCR, listing each CDR3 protein once. The sample includes about 520,000 distinct CDR3 sequences, roughly 25% of them seen just once. The sequenced material came from blood. The origin of the receptors is a woman in her thirties with Graves' ophthalmopathy.

In its sample, this clonotype was seen many times. V is TRBV11-2 and J is TRBJ1-5, with TRBD1 matching 10 bases. The CDR3 consists of 14 residues. The V gene's germline CDR1 is SGHAT and CDR2 FQNNGV. V lost 5 bases to trimming and J lost 7 bases; unmatched junction nucleotides: 5. The CDR3: CASSPGTGEQPQHF. CDR3 DNA sequence: TGTGCCAGCAGCCCGGGGACAGGGGAGCAGCCCCAGCATTTT.

The V gene is TRBV5-5, the J gene TRBJ1-2; 7 nucleotides match TRBD1. The CDR3 is 15 amino acids. Germline V gives CDR1 SGHKS, CDR2 YYEKEE (reference sequence). After removal of 1 base from V and 2 bases from J, the junction contained 5 bases not matched to a gene. CDR3 loop: CASSLSGQSNYGYTF. As DNA, the CDR3 is TGTGCCAGCAGCTTGTCGGGACAGTCCAACTATGGCTACACCTTC.

This clonotype was recorded many times. The chain uses TRBV11-1 and TRBJ1-1; the match to TRBD1 covers 7 bases. V shed 3 bases, J shed 3 bases, and the junction held 10 bases outside the gene matches. The germline CDR1 and CDR2 sequences are SGHAT and FQDESV (reference sequence). This CDR3 spans 16 amino acids. CDR3 DNA: TGTGCCAGCAGCTTCGACGACAGGGAGGAGGACACTGAAGCTTTCTTT. As protein: CASSFDDREEDTEAFF.

Many counts were recorded for this clonotype. This chain uses TRBV6-2 or TRBV6-3 with TRBJ2-7; the D gene is possibly TRBD1 (5 bases). Germline loops: CDR1 MNHEY, CDR2 SVGEGT. V lost 7 bases, J lost 6 bases, and 22 bases lay in between. CDR3 size: 15 residues. Written as DNA, the CDR3 is TGTGCCAGCAAACGCAAACAGGATTCAGCTGCCGAGCAGTACTTC. Amino acids: CASKRKQDSAAEQYF.

At least ten counts were recorded for this clonotype. This chain joins TRBV6-5 and TRBJ2-7; D is unclear. The V end lost 0 bases, the J end lost 0 bases, and 18 bases lay between the germline ends. The CDR3 consists of 18 residues. Germline CDR1 is MNHEY and CDR2 is SVGAGI. CDR3 nucleotides: TGTGCCAGCAGTTACTCCGCTCCCGACGGGTCGAGCTCCTACGAGCAGTACTTC. Its translation: CASSYSAPDGSSSYEQYF.

This clonotype was picked up many times. The chain is built from TRBV28 and TRBJ2-7, with D perhaps assigned TRBD1 or TRBD2 (5 bases each). Looked up from germline, CDR1 is MDHEN and CDR2 is SYDVKM. Trimming removed 5 bases at V and 4 bases at J, with 15 bases between. This CDR3 has 14 amino acids. The CDR3 region is CASSGSEGRYEQYF. The CDR3 DNA reads TGTGCCAGCAGTGGCAGTGAGGGGCGGTACGAGCAGTACTTC.